This entry concerns a single T cell receptor beta chain. Its matching antigen is unknown. The sample originates from a study of response to subunit inactivated influenza vaccine. Overall study results and limits: Researchers suggested that each seasonal influenza vaccination recruits few new T cells.

Each CDR3 protein gets one entry after TCRdb re-called the RT-PCR reads with MiXCR. The data show 710,000 or so distinct CDR3 sequences, with around a sixth seen just once and around a tenth held by the top ten. V was clipped by 1 base and J by 2 bases; unmatched bases: 9. Germline lookup yields CDR1 MNHEY and CDR2 SVGAGI. This CDR3 comprises 17 residues. Source: PBMCs from blood, taken roughly 12 days after vaccination. V usage is TRBV6-5 and J usage is TRBJ2-3, with 7 bases fitting TRBD2. The source is a middle-aged man who received an inactivated influenza vaccine. CDR3 sequence: CASSYYPGTTTTDTQYF. CDR3 in DNA: TGTGCCAGCAGTTACTATCCTGGGACTACCACCACAGATACGCAGTATTTT.